The present T cell receptor beta chain was sequenced within a study of blood T cell repertoires in COVID-19. About the research overall: Samples came from the United States, Italy and Spain, spanning acute and convalescent COVID-19.

CDR1 is SGHDT and CDR2 is YYEEEE in the germline V gene. V lost 4 bases to trimming and J lost 13 bases; unmatched junction nucleotides: 7. The CDR3 loop spans 13 amino acids. This clone was seen only once. Under the authors' procedure: Amplified reference gene primers provided the basis for estimating nucleated cell counts. The protocol was immunoSEQ multiplex PCR, while the TCRdb copy is restricted to in-frame clones and leaves out a portion. D and trimming were read from the DNA, whereas the V and J calls and clone size are those reported in that table. The data contain about 100,000 clones, over 80% of them singletons.

This TCR came from a man aged 50-60 years with acute or convalescent COVID-19. The rearrangement uses TRBV5-6 and TRBJ1-6; 8 nucleotides align to TRBD1. The sequencing input was peripheral blood. The CDR3 loop reads CASSQDREGPLHF. Here the CDR3 DNA reads TGTGCCAGCAGCCAGGACAGGGAAGGGCCCCTCCACTTT.